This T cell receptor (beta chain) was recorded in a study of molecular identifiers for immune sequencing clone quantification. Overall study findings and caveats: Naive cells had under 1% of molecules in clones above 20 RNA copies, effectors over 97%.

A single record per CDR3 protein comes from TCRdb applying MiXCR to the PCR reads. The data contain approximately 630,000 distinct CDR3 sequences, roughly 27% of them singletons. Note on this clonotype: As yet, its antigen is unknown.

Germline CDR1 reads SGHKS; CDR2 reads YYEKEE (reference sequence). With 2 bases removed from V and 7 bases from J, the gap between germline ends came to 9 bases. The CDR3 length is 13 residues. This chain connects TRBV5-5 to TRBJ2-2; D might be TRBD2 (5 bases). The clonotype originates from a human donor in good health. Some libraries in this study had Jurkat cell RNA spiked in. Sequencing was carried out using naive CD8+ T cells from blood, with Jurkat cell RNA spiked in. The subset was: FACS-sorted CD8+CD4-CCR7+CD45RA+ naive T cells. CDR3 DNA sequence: TGTGCCAGCAGCTTCGGACTGGGCGGGGAGCTGTTTTTT. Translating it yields CASSFGLGGELFF.